The 21 T cell receptor beta chains below were found in one sample sequenced in a study of cytomegalovirus exposure and HLA in healthy donors. Use of 60 Vbeta and 13 Jbeta primers characterized the PCR. Produced via immunoSEQ multiplex PCR; TCRdb's table is partial and in-frame only. Of 110,000 to 150,000 clones listed, roughly 10% were seen once; the top ten hold under 2%. Sequenced input: PBMCs. These TCRs come from a man aged 50 or older in good health and CMV-seronegative.

The chain recombines TRBV29-1 with TRBJ2-7; 10 nucleotides match TRBD2. The CDR3 covers 13 residues. CDR1 is SQVTM, CDR2 ANQGSEA, per germline. V gave up 5 bases and J gave up 5 bases; unmatched junction bases: 6. CDR3 region: CSVHLAGDDEQYF. CDR3 sequence (DNA): TGCAGCGTTCACCTAGCGGGAGACGACGAGCAGTACTTC.

The rearrangement links TRBV6-5 to TRBJ2-3; 9 positions match TRBD1. The CDR3 covers 15 residues. The ends lost 7 bases at V and 2 bases at J; junction bases unmatched: 7. Per the germline V gene, CDR1 is MNHEY and CDR2 is SVGAGI. CDR3 region: CASKEQGASTDTQYF. The CDR3 DNA reads TGTGCCAGCAAGGAACAGGGGGCTTCCACAGATACGCAGTATTTT.

A few counts support this clone. The rearrangement uses TRBV4-1 and TRBJ1-2, with D perhaps matching TRBD1 (5 bases). The CDR3 length is 17 residues. The V gene's germline CDR1 is MGHRA and CDR2 YSYEKL. Between the trimmed V and J ends, which lost 0 bases and 4 bases, there was a span of 18 bases. The CDR3 nucleotides read TGCGCCAGCAGCCAAGAAATCCCGACAGCCTCACGCTATGGCTACACCTTC. The encoded protein is CASSQEIPTASRYGYTF.

This clone occurred a few times. The chain joins TRBV18 to TRBJ2-7; TRBD1 matches 8 bases. Looked up from germline, CDR1 is KGHSH and CDR2 is LQKENI. V shed 6 bases and J 2 bases; nucleotides not matched to a gene: 12. This CDR3 spans 16 amino acids. The CDR3 loop is CASSPRGSQGAYEQYF. The DNA of the CDR3 is TGTGCCAGCTCCCCTAGAGGATCACAGGGGGCCTACGAGCAGTACTTC.

The chain couples TRBV19 to TRBJ2-3; 7 bases match TRBD1. Germline lookup yields CDR1 LNHDA and CDR2 SQIVND (reference sequence). Trimming at V came to 0 bases and at J to 3 bases, leaving 6 bases not matched to a gene. The CDR3 covers 16 residues. This CDR3 is CASSIDRDRATDTQYF. The CDR3 bases are TGTGCCAGTAGTATAGACCGAGACAGGGCAACAGATACGCAGTATTTT.

The genes are TRBV13 and TRBJ2-1; 8 bases are shared with TRBD2. The CDR3 runs to 15 residues. Losses at the gene ends were 5 bases for V and 5 bases for J; bases not matched to a gene: 8. Germline V gives CDR1 PRHDT, CDR2 FYEKMQ (reference sequence). Written as DNA, the CDR3 is TGTGCCAGCAGCCACCCTAGCGGGCGCGACAATGAGCAGTTCTTC. Amino acid sequence: CASSHPSGRDNEQFF.

The CDR3 is CASCPAVKPYEQYF. DNA for the CDR3: TGTGCCAGCTGCCCCGCGGTCAAACCCTACGAGCAGTACTTC. The gene calls are TRBV27 and TRBJ2-7; D gene unclear. CDR1 MNHEY and CDR2 SMNVEV come from the germline V gene (reference sequence). The CDR3 length is 14 residues. Trimming removed 8 bases at V and 2 bases at J, with 16 bases between.

The V call is TRBV2, the J call TRBJ1-4; maybe TRBD1 (6 bases). Germline V gene lookup returns CDR1 SNHLY and CDR2 FYNNEI. Between the trimmed V and J ends, which lost 3 bases and 3 bases, there was a span of 11 bases. The CDR3 is made up of 15 amino acids. The CDR3 loop is CASSDGGGPNEKLFF. CDR3 in DNA: TGTGCCAGCAGTGATGGGGGGGGCCCTAATGAAAAACTGTTTTTT.

The sample holds a few counts of this clone. This chain joins TRBV11-3 and TRBJ1-1, with 9 bases fitting TRBD1. This CDR3 spans 17 amino acids. Germline CDR1 and CDR2: SGHNT and YENEEA. V shed 4 bases, J shed 1 base, and the junction held 10 bases outside the gene matches. This CDR3 reads CASSSSGTGYSNTEAFF. The DNA for the CDR3 is TGTGCCAGCAGCTCATCCGGGACAGGGTATTCGAACACTGAAGCTTTCTTT.

This chain links TRBV29-1 with TRBJ2-7; D may be TRBD1 (5 bases). The CDR3 totals 13 residues. Germline V gives CDR1 SQVTM, CDR2 ANQGSEA. V was cut by 2 bases and J by 6 bases, with 14 bases left in between. This CDR3 is CSVEQGIGGEQYF. The CDR3 nucleotides are TGCAGCGTTGAACAGGGCATCGGTGGCGAGCAGTACTTC.

CDR3 sequence: CAIRATGEENTIYF. DNA for the CDR3: TGTGCCATCAGAGCCACAGGGGAAGAAAACACCATATATTTT. This rearrangement joins TRBV10-3 to TRBJ1-3; the match to TRBD1 covers 7 bases. The V gene end was trimmed by 6 bases and the J gene end by 6 bases; junction bases not matched to a gene: 8. This CDR3 region has 14 residues. Germline CDR1 is ENHRY and CDR2 is SYGVKD.

The chain recombines TRBV18 with TRBJ2-3; the D gene is possibly TRBD1 (6 bases). Germline CDR1 is KGHSH and CDR2 is LQKENI. This CDR3 spans 15 amino acids. Trimming stripped 3 bases from V and 5 bases from J, with 15 bases between. The CDR3 coding sequence is TGTGCCAGCTCACCCGGCACAGGGTGGGAAGATACGCAGTATTTT. Its protein product is CASSPGTGWEDTQYF.

This clone was observed a few times. This CDR3 is CASRSGGTSYEQYF. CDR3 sequence (DNA): TGTGCCAGCAGGTCGGGGGGAACCTCCTACGAGCAGTACTTC. This chain connects TRBV6-5 to TRBJ2-7; 7 positions match TRBD2. Germline values: CDR1 MNHEY, CDR2 SVGAGI. V trimming: 6 bases; J trimming: 0 bases; junction bases outside the gene matches: 5. The CDR3 loop spans 14 amino acids.

The chain employs TRBV5-4 and TRBJ1-4; 9 positions agree with TRBD1. The CDR3 length is 15 residues. The V gene's germline CDR1 is SGHNT and CDR2 YYREEE (reference sequence). With V trimmed by 1 base and J by 5 bases, 3 bases remained unmatched. The CDR3 is CASSLPGTGNEKLFF. The CDR3 DNA sequence: TGTGCCAGCAGCTTGCCCGGGACAGGGAATGAAAAACTGTTTTTT. The whole variable domain, remainder taken from reference TRBV5-4 and TRBJ1-4, is ETGVTQSPTHLIKTRGQQVTLRCSSQSGHNTVSWYQQALGQGPQFIFQYYREEENGRGNFPPRFSGLQFPNYSSELNVNALELDDSALYLCASSLPGTGNEKLFFGSGTQLSVL.

This clone was seen a handful of times. The chain links TRBV19 to TRBJ1-1; no clear D gene. V lost 7 bases to trimming and J lost 3 bases, with 15 bases between them. This CDR3 comprises 14 residues. The germline gives CDR1 LNHDA, CDR2 SQIVND (reference sequence). The CDR3 spells CASNLPRRDTEAFF. The CDR3 DNA reads TGTGCCAGTAATTTGCCGCGGAGAGACACTGAAGCTTTCTTT.

In this sample, this clone turned up a few times. The chain links TRBV29-1 to TRBJ2-1; 8 bases are shared with TRBD1. The CDR3 runs to 14 residues. V lost 8 bases to trimming and J lost 8 bases; unmatched junction nucleotides: 14. The germline CDR1 and CDR2 sequences are SQVTM and ANQGSEA. The CDR3: CSFGQGPDFDEQFF. In nucleotides, the CDR3 is TGCAGCTTCGGACAGGGACCAGACTTCGATGAGCAGTTCTTC.

The chain has TRBV6-4 and TRBJ2-1; D may be TRBD2 (5 bases). Per the germline V gene, CDR1 is MRHNA and CDR2 is SNTAGT. CDR3 length equals 16 residues. The V end lost 4 bases, the J end lost 0 bases, and 13 bases lay between the germline ends. CDR3 amino acids: CASSANGESSYNEQFF. Written as DNA, the CDR3 is TGTGCCAGCAGTGCAAATGGGGAGAGCTCCTACAATGAGCAGTTCTTC.

V and J are TRBV27 and TRBJ2-7; D possibly corresponds to TRBD2 (5 bases). Trimming took off 7 bases at V and 3 bases at J, with 13 bases between the two ends. The CDR3 has 13 residues. Looked up from germline, CDR1 is MNHEY and CDR2 is SMNVEV (reference sequence). Written as DNA, the CDR3 is TGTGCCAGCACCCGACCGGGGAACTACGAGCAGTACTTC. Its translation is CASTRPGNYEQYF.

The chain has TRBV19 and TRBJ1-2, with TRBD1 matching over 7 bases. CDR1 and CDR2 (germline): LNHDA, SQIVND (reference sequence). V lost 6 bases to trimming and J lost 4 bases; unmatched junction nucleotides: 8. CDR3 length: 14 residues. The CDR3 DNA reads as TGTGCCAGTAGAACTACGACAGGGACCTATGGCTACACCTTC. Protein sequence: CASRTTTGTYGYTF.

CDR3: CASSLTDTQYF. CDR3 DNA: TGCGCCAGCAGCCTTACAGATACGCAGTATTTT. The gene calls are TRBV5-1 and TRBJ2-3; D is uncertain. The CDR3 runs to 11 residues. From germline, CDR1 is SGHRS and CDR2 YFSETQ. Trimming left V 4 bases short and J 3 bases short, with 3 bases between.

The chain has TRBV6-5 and TRBJ1-2; D is possibly TRBD1 (5 bases). The CDR3 runs 13 residues. Trimming shortened V by 6 bases and J by 4 bases, and 12 bases separated the two germline ends. The germline V gene encodes CDR1 MNHEY and CDR2 SVGAGI. This chain's CDR3 is CASRPSDSYGYTF. The CDR3 region has the DNA TGTGCCAGCAGGCCATCTGACAGCTATGGCTACACCTTC.